This paragraph reports one T cell receptor (beta chain). Its matching antigen is unknown. The data belong to a study of T cell responses to AZD1222 COVID-19 vaccine. Study-wide results and caveats: Two AZD1222 administrations were followed by greater Spike-specific TCR breadth and depth. Nearly half of the spike-specific TCRs reportedly recognize variant regions that carry no mutations. Donors were chiefly white British, with a greater number of females, and clonal diversity was perhaps underestimated. Baseline seropositivity occurred in only six AZD1222 recipients.

This table comes from immunoSEQ multiplex PCR, and its TCRdb copy is limited to in-frame clones, with some not included. The sample has some 130,000 clones; 93% are singletons. CDR1 and CDR2 from the germline V gene are GTSNPN and SVGIG (reference sequence). This CDR3 has 14 residues. V was shortened by 1 base and J by 0 bases, with 9 bases between the two germline ends. This rearrangement joins TRBV30 to TRBJ1-1; no reliable D call. Source: peripheral blood, taken on day 0 of AZD1222 vaccination. The sequence was obtained from an adult in good health. CDR3 DNA sequence: TGTGCCTGGAGTGATGATTTTATGAACACTGAAGCTTTCTTT. This translates into CAWSDDFMNTEAFF.